Sequencing of this T cell receptor beta chain was carried out in a study of response to subunit inactivated influenza vaccine. This clonotype appeared a few times. The antigen is not known. Germline assignment: CDR1 SEHNR and CDR2 FQNEAQ (reference sequence). This CDR3 region has 15 residues. Unmatched junction bases numbered 7, after V lost 5 bases and J lost 3 bases. TCRdb recomputed calls from the RT-PCR reads with MiXCR, one row per CDR3 protein. This sample has about 170,000 distinct CDR3 sequences, with 9.5% to 15% found just once. Findings and caveats of the study: Every seasonal influenza vaccination brings in few new T cells, the authors suggested.

The data were also submitted as part of a second study, on T cells expressing NK-cell markers. That study adds: In generating TCR beta cDNA, 5'RACE template switching with UMIs was used. Seven of eight sequenced donors tested HCMV-seropositive; one tested seronegative. For a handful of donors, the dominant NKG2C+ clonotypes made up about 1.0-7.5% of their CD8+ T cells. Similarly, these clonotypes led the CD3+CD56-NKG2C+ fraction as well in a few donors.

The sequence derives from a middle-aged man who received an inactivated influenza vaccine. The chain couples TRBV7-9 to TRBJ1-1, with 9 bases aligning to TRBD1. The sequenced sample was CD8+ T cells sorted from PBMCs, obtained approximately 12 days after vaccination. The DNA of the CDR3 is TGTGCCAGCAGCCCACGGGACAGGGCGTACACTGAAGCTTTCTTT. It codes for CASSPRDRAYTEAFF.